This TCR beta chain is drawn from a study of spatial heterogeneity in lung cancer (dated by TCRdb to between 2018 and 2021). For the wider study: Beta-chain transcripts were consistently detected in greater numbers than alpha-chain transcripts, which likely reflects a higher abundance of beta-chain transcripts. The study linked features of the TCR repertoire to counts of nonsynonymous mutations, which were determined by whole-exome sequencing of tumor tissue. In the raw uncorrected reads, each unique combination of TCR and UMI appeared on average more than ten times. At surgery, both alpha and beta chains were TCR-sequenced in roughly 230 tumor regions, fewer than 85 matched nontumor lung samples and a few dozen PBMC samples. In non-small cell lung cancer, the study quantitatively compared TCR alpha and beta repertoires across several tumor regions, matched nontumor lung, and blood. Here is what the overall study found, with its caveats: Additional single-cell paired TCR alpha and beta sequencing was considered necessary to confirm, at a functional level, the hypothesis that regional TCRs recognize regional mutations. Ubiquitous expanded tumor TCRs were found in blood more often at tumor resection than at routine follow-up.

This clonotype was seen a handful of times. The specificity of this receptor is unknown. No quality values exist for individual bases; no much larger clone is one base distant. Read against the paper, the sample's time point label means: sample taken at primary tumor resection. TCR sequencing used whole RNA extracted from tumor and nontumor lung tissue, or from cryopreserved PBMC samples, without cell sorting. The donors were 72 patients from the lung TRACERx cohort who had early-stage, untreated non-small cell lung cancer. Only patients with enough RNA available from two or more tumor regions were chosen for TCR sequencing. The CDR3 holds 14 amino acids from the cysteine to the phenylalanine. This entry keeps only the CDR3 DNA: 42 bases, framed from base 1. CDR1 and CDR2 are drawn from the germline V gene (reference sequence): MNHEY, SMNVEV. V is reduced by 4 bases and J by 6 bases, leaving a spacing of 13 bases between them.

Receptors were amplified or captured by 5' RACE. The sequencing machine was a NextSeq 500. The TCR library protocol attached a unique molecular identifier to each TCR cDNA molecule to allow correction of PCR and sequencing errors. As for the authors' bioinformatics: Decombinator tools were used for TCR identification, UMI-based error correction and CDR3 extraction. Expanded TCRs were defined as those above a frequency of 2 per 1,000, corresponding to the top 1% of the tumor frequency distribution. Renyi diversity was calculated using the R vegan package after each repertoire was subsampled 100 times to 5,000 TCRs. To build CDR3 similarity networks, amino acid triplet string-kernel similarity was used, and CDR3s were connected when their pairwise similarity was above 0.82. Using fastp trimming at Q25 and MiXCR clonotype assembly, TCRdb reanalyzed the public sequencing data and kept in-frame beta chains. For every CDR3 protein sequence, its rows merge into one entry that carries the most common genes and DNA. The V and J calls and clone size come from TCRdb's table, not from the authors' own analysis. This sample lists about 48,000 distinct CDR3 sequences; about 5.8% were detected once. Jointly, the top ten make up around 10% of the sample.

The sequence came from a male donor with early-stage non-small cell lung cancer. The receptor chain draws on TRBV27 and TRBJ2-1; the D gene is possibly TRBD2, with 6 bases matching. Material: PBMCs, obtained at surgery. The sequenced DNA: TGTGCCAGCAGTTCTGGGACTTCCCCCAATGAGCAGTTCTTC. Translated, it reads CASSSGTSPNEQFF.